The clone carrying this TCR beta chain came up many times. What it binds is not known. CDR3 size: 13 residues. V lost 6 bases and J lost 3, with 11 bases in between. Germline loops: CDR1 SQVTM, CDR2 ANQGSEA. The data derive from a study of CD8 T cells in ankylosing spondylitis. 5'-RACE, quantitative and with molecular barcodes, yielded the TCR beta libraries. A single record per CDR3 protein comes from TCRdb applying MiXCR to the 5' RACE reads. Of approximately 300,000 distinct CDR3 sequences listed, around 8% are singletons. Points from the study as a whole: Reportedly, significant enrichment of disease-linked clones occurred in matched ankylosing spondylitis synovial fluid. Both synovial fluid and blood in reactive arthritis had previously been reported to carry some motif variants. Ankylosing spondylitis blood seemed to carry a telltale TCR beta motif made of seven or eight highly homologous variants. Clones that were linked to disease were CD8+ and were relatively rare in peripheral blood.

The clonotype was recovered from a male donor with ankylosing spondylitis. The chain carries TRBV29-1 and TRBJ1-4; D unresolved. The sequencing sample was made of blood, either unsorted or a sorted T cell fraction (not recorded which). CDR3 protein: CSVGISANEKLFF. The DNA for the CDR3 is TGCAGCGTCGGAATATCGGCTAATGAAAAACTGTTTTTT.